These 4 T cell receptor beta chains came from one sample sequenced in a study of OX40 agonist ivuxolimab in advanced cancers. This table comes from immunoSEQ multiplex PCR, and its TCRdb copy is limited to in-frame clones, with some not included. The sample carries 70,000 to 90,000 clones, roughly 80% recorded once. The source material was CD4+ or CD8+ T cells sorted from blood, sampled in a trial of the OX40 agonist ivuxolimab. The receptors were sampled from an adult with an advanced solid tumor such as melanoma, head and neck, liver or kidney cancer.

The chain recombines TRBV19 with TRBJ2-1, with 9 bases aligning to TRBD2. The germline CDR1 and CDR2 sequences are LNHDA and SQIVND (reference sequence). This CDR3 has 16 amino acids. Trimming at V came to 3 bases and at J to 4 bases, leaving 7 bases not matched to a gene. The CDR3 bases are TGTGCCAGTAGTATCCTAGCGGGACCTACTTACAATGAGCAGTTCTTC. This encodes CASSILAGPTYNEQFF. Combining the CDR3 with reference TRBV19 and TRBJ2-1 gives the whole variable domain DGGITQSPKYLFRKEGQNVTLSCEQNLNHDAMYWYRQDPGQGLRLIYYSQIVNDFQKGDIAEGYSVSREKKESFPLTVTSAQKNPTAFYLCASSILAGPTYNEQFFGPGTRLTVL.

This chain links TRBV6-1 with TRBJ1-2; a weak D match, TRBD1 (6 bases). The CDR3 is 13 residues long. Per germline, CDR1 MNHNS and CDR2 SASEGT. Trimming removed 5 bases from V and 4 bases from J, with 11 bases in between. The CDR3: CASSFRGPYGYTF. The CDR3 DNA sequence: TGTGCCAGCAGTTTCCGGGGGCCCTATGGCTACACCTTC.

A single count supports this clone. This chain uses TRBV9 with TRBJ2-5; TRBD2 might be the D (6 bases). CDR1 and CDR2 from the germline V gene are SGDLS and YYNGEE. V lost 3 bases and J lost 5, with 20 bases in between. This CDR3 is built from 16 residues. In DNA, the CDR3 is TGTGCCAGCAGCGGACGAGATTCGGAGGGCTTCGAGACCCAGTACTTC. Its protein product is CASSGRDSEGFETQYF.

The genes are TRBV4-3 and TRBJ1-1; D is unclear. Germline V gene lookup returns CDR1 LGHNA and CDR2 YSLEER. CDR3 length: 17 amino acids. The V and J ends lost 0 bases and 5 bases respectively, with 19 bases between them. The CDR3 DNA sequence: TGCGCCAGCAGCCAAGATCGGCTCGTGGCGGGGAGAACTGAAGCTTTCTTT. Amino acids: CASSQDRLVAGRTEAFF.